The 10 T cell receptor beta chains given below trace back to one sample, sequenced in a study of shared T cell receptors in the human thymus (dated by TCRdb to the early 2020s). Preparation of the library involved the immunoSEQ multiplex PCR assay. The table was pulled from immuneACCESS by TCRdb, which kept in-frame rearrangements only. Such tables lose some clones; where checked, under half of the loss comes from unresolved V genes, and the rest has no known cause. Across this sample there are 640,000 or so clones, with over 75% seen only once. The ten top clones hold roughly 0.0094% of the sample. The sample was also reused in another study, on human thymus T cells.

Specimen: thymocytes. These receptors came from a boy in the first two years of life with a congenital heart defect. Donor details come from another sample of the same person, matched by shared clones.

This clone was seen only a few times. This chain links TRBV19 with TRBJ2-1; 8 bases agree with TRBD2. The germline CDR1 and CDR2 sequences are LNHDA and SQIVND (reference sequence). This CDR3 has 11 residues. V lost 4 bases, J lost 16 bases, and 6 bases stayed unmatched. CDR3 sequence reads: CASSTGTRYFF. CDR3 nucleotides: TGTGCCAGTAGTACCGGGACTAGATACTTCTTC. The complete variable domain, with remaining parts taken from reference TRBV19 and TRBJ2-1, reads DGGITQSPKYLFRKEGQNVTLSCEQNLNHDAMYWYRQDPGQGLRLIYYSQIVNDFQKGDIAEGYSVSREKKESFPLTVTSAQKNPTAFYLCASSTGTRYFFGPGTRLTVL.

The CDR3 reads CAISEPFRTSGSSYEQYF. CDR3 coding DNA: TGTGCCATCAGTGAGCCCTTTAGGACTAGCGGGAGCTCCTACGAGCAGTACTTC. V and J are TRBV10-3 and TRBJ2-7; 13 bases match TRBD2. V lost 2 bases, J lost 0 bases, and 7 bases stayed unmatched. The CDR3 runs to 18 residues. Looked up from germline, CDR1 is ENHRY and CDR2 is SYGVKD.

This chain uses TRBV11-2 with TRBJ2-7; D remains unclear. From germline, CDR1 is SGHAT and CDR2 FQNNGV. V was cut by 5 bases and J by 9 bases, with 8 bases left in between. The CDR3 is 10 amino acids. CDR3 loop: CASSLGRQYF. In DNA form, the CDR3 reads TGTGCCAGCAGCCTTGGGCGGCAGTACTTC.

This clone has just a few counts. The chain joins TRBV29-1 to TRBJ2-3; D may be TRBD2 (5 bases). The length of the CDR3 is 17 residues. Per the germline V gene, CDR1 is SQVTM and CDR2 is ANQGSEA. Trimming cost V 6 bases and J 0 bases, with 22 bases left between them. This chain's CDR3 is CSVVKRNREGSTDTQYF. Here the CDR3 DNA reads TGCAGCGTGGTAAAAAGGAACCGGGAAGGGAGCACAGATACGCAGTATTTT.

The rearrangement joins TRBV6-4 to TRBJ2-1, with a weak D call TRBD1 (6 bases). The germline gives CDR1 MRHNA, CDR2 SNTAGT. This CDR3 contains 15 residues. V was shortened by 2 bases and J by 5 bases, with 13 bases between the two germline ends. The CDR3 sequence: CASSDRQGKDNEQFF. CDR3 in DNA: TGTGCCAGCAGTGACAGGCAGGGGAAGGACAATGAGCAGTTCTTC.

V is TRBV5-1 and J is TRBJ2-7; the match to TRBD1 covers 8 bases. The CDR3 runs to 14 residues. CDR1 SGHRS and CDR2 YFSETQ come from the germline V gene. The V and J ends lost 2 bases and 3 bases, in that order; junction bases with no gene match: 4. CDR3 sequence: CASSLDGQGYEQYF. The CDR3 nucleotides are TGCGCCAGCAGCTTAGACGGACAGGGCTACGAGCAGTACTTC.

This clone was seen just once. This chain connects TRBV13 to TRBJ1-4, with 12 bases fitting TRBD1. Germline V CDR1 and CDR2: PRHDT, FYEKMQ (reference sequence). V gave up 4 bases and J gave up 8 bases; unmatched junction bases: 11. The CDR3 runs to 17 residues. CDR3 coding DNA: TGTGCCAGCAGCTCCCGGGACAGGGGGCTCGCGGAAGAAAAACTGTTTTTT. Its translation is CASSSRDRGLAEEKLFF.

This clone has only one observation. The chain couples TRBV30 to TRBJ2-1; D uncertain. The CDR3 contains 14 residues. V was cut by 3 bases and J by 1 base, with 10 bases left in between. The germline V gene has CDR1 GTSNPN and CDR2 SVGIG (reference sequence). The CDR3 region has the DNA TGTGCCTGGAGAGGCAGGATTTCCTACAATGAGCAGTTCTTC. Its protein is CAWRGRISYNEQFF. The full variable domain, with the rest looked up from reference TRBV30 and TRBJ2-1, is SQTIHQWPATLVQPVGSPLSLECTVEGTSNPNLYWYRQAAGRGLQLLFYSVGIGQISSEVPQNLSASRPQDRQFILSSKKLLLSDSGFYLCAWRGRISYNEQFFGPGTRLTVL.

The V and J genes are TRBV7-9 and TRBJ1-1; D ambiguous. V lost 5 bases, J lost 10 bases, and 23 bases lay in between. Germline V gene sequence: CDR1 SEHNR, CDR2 FQNEAQ (reference sequence). This CDR3 has 15 amino acids. DNA of the CDR3: TGTGCCAGCAGCGAAGGGAGGACTCCTCCCGAGGGAGCTTTCTTT. Its translation is CASSEGRTPPEGAFF.

The chain uses TRBV19 and TRBJ1-1; possibly TRBD1 for D (5 bases). Trimming removed 6 bases at V and 0 bases at J, with 17 bases between. Germline V gene lookup returns CDR1 LNHDA and CDR2 SQIVND (reference sequence). This CDR3 has 16 residues. CDR3 in amino acids: CASRHQPDRVNTEAFF. CDR3 DNA sequence: TGTGCCAGTAGACACCAACCCGACAGAGTGAACACTGAAGCTTTCTTT.